The 31 T cell receptor beta chains given below trace back to one sample, sequenced in a study of T cells in Graves' hyperthyroidism and ophthalmopathy. RNA transcripts were the template for amplifying TCR beta CDR3 regions. HTBI primers were used for first-round RT-PCR of the TCR CDR3. TCRdb fed the multiplex PCR reads into MiXCR, producing one record per CDR3 protein. The data hold a few hundred thousand distinct CDR3 sequences, with 21% observed a single time. Sequencing was carried out using blood. These receptors were collected from a woman aged 45-65 years with Graves' hyperthyroidism.

This clonotype was seen at least ten times. The rearrangement links TRBV20-1 to TRBJ2-1, with TRBD2 as a possible D gene (7 bases). V gave up 2 bases and J gave up 7 bases, with 24 bases separating them. Germline CDR1 is DFQATT and CDR2 is SNEGSKA (reference sequence). The length of the CDR3 is 17 residues. CDR3 amino acids: CSARMDFRGGDKNEQFF. The CDR3, as DNA: TGCAGTGCTAGAATGGATTTTAGGGGAGGGGACAAAAATGAGCAGTTCTTC.

This clonotype occurred a few times. V and J are TRBV14 and TRBJ2-7; the match to TRBD1 covers 8 bases. Germline loops: CDR1 SGHDN, CDR2 FVKESK. The CDR3 spans 17 residues. The V gene end was trimmed by 0 bases and the J gene end by 0 bases; junction bases not matched to a gene: 7. CDR3 nucleotide sequence: TGTGCCAGCAGCCAAGAGGGACAGGTGAAGAGCTCCTACGAGCAGTACTTC. This gives the protein CASSQEGQVKSSYEQYF.

This clonotype showed up many times. V and J are TRBV20-1 and TRBJ2-7; TRBD2 is a possible D gene (5 bases). Deletions cut 2 bases from V and 6 bases from J, with 14 bases between. The CDR3 length is 13 residues. Per germline, CDR1 DFQATT and CDR2 SNEGSKA (reference sequence). CDR3 amino acids: CSARYASSGEQYF. The CDR3 DNA reads as TGCAGTGCTAGATACGCTAGCTCTGGCGAGCAGTACTTC.

The V gene is TRBV18, the J gene TRBJ1-2; D is uncertain. This CDR3 spans 14 amino acids. Between the trimmed V and J ends, which lost 3 bases and 0 bases, there was a span of 8 bases. CDR1 and CDR2 (germline): KGHSH, LQKENI. CDR3 sequence reads: CASSPSVSNYGYTF. CDR3 sequence (DNA): TGTGCCAGCTCACCGTCCGTATCTAACTATGGCTACACCTTC.

This clonotype was observed at least ten times. V is TRBV2 and J is TRBJ1-5; D is undetermined. Germline CDR1 is SNHLY and CDR2 is FYNNEI. Trimming pared 4 bases from V and 6 bases from J, leaving 13 bases between. There are 14 residues in the CDR3. The CDR3 coding sequence is TGTGCCAGCAGTGTCGCACAGCGCGGTCAGCCCCAGCATTTT. The encoded protein is CASSVAQRGQPQHF.

The rearrangement uses TRBV3-1 and TRBJ2-1; 9 bases match TRBD2. The CDR3 sequence is 16 residues long. Germline trimming cut 4 bases from V and 3 bases from J; bases unmatched to any gene: 7. In germline, CDR1 is LGHDT, CDR2 YNNKEL (reference sequence). The CDR3 reads CASSPHGGGDYNEQFF. The CDR3 DNA reads as TGTGCCAGCAGCCCTCATGGCGGGGGGGACTACAATGAGCAGTTCTTC.

The chain links TRBV7-9 to TRBJ1-2; D perhaps matches TRBD1 (5 bases). Trimming cost V 1 base and J 5 bases, with 11 bases left between them. The length of the CDR3 is 14 residues. Germline V gene data show CDR1 as SEHNR and CDR2 as FQNEAQ (reference sequence). The CDR3 is CASSLGGPGYGYTF. The CDR3 DNA sequence: TGTGCCAGCAGCTTAGGGGGCCCCGGGTATGGCTACACCTTC.

This clonotype occurred many times. This chain joins TRBV6-1 and TRBJ2-7; 12 bases are a match to TRBD1. The trim removed 6 bases at V and 4 bases at J, leaving 4 bases unmatched. CDR3 length equals 14 residues. Germline V CDR1 and CDR2: MNHNS, SASEGT. The CDR3 region has the DNA TGTGCCAGCAGGGGGGACAGGGGGCCGTACGAGCAGTACTTC. Amino acids: CASRGDRGPYEQYF.

This clonotype was recorded at least ten times. The V call is TRBV12-3 or TRBV12-4, the J call TRBJ2-1, with 9 bases identical to TRBD2. This CDR3 contains 14 residues. The J segment lost 5 bases and the V segment lost 6 bases, leaving 5 bases of the junction unmatched. CDR3 protein: CASRRLAANNEQFF. The CDR3 nucleotides read TGTGCCAGCAGGAGACTAGCGGCGAACAATGAGCAGTTCTTC.

Ten or more counts support this clonotype. The J gene is TRBJ1-2, the V gene TRBV28; 7 bases agree with TRBD1. Germline assignment: CDR1 MDHEN and CDR2 SYDVKM. The CDR3 spans 12 residues. V shed 8 bases and J 4 bases; nucleotides not matched to a gene: 4. CDR3 sequence (DNA): TGTGCCAGCGGGACAGCGGGCTATGGCTACACCTTC. Translated, it gives CASGTAGYGYTF.

Remarks on this clonotype: A read error is possible here, since a much larger clone lies one base away. V is TRBV20-1 and J is TRBJ2-1; 7 bases are shared with TRBD2. With the DNA end fitting TRBJ2-7 better, the J assignment may be wrong. This CDR3 has 14 residues. CDR1 and CDR2 from the germline V gene are DFQATT and SNEGSKA (reference sequence). This CDR3 is CSARVGTINNEQYF. The CDR3 region has the DNA TGCAGTGCTAGAGTGGGGACTATAAACAATGAGCAGTACTTC.

This rearrangement joins TRBV12-3 or TRBV12-4 to TRBJ1-2; D is undetermined. The CDR3 runs 13 residues. V gave up 6 bases and J gave up 3 bases, with 11 bases separating them. The CDR3 reads CASSQEEHYGYTF. The CDR3 DNA is TGTGCCAGCAGCCAAGAGGAACACTATGGCTACACCTTC.

This clonotype was detected many times. The chain employs TRBV6-5 and TRBJ1-3; weak D call: TRBD1 (5 bases). This CDR3 has 17 amino acids. V lost 2 bases to trimming and J lost 0 bases, with 14 bases between them. Germline-derived CDR1 and CDR2 are MNHEY and SVGAGI. CDR3 region: CASSYHRGVLSGNTIYF. CDR3 sequence (DNA): TGTGCCAGCAGTTACCACCGAGGGGTTCTCTCTGGAAACACCATATATTTT.

Many counts were recorded for this clonotype. The chain employs TRBV5-1 and TRBJ2-2; 9 positions agree with TRBD2. The CDR3 loop spans 15 amino acids. Unmatched junction bases numbered 4, after V lost 0 bases and J lost 7 bases. Looked up from germline, CDR1 is SGHRS and CDR2 is YFSETQ. CDR3 coding DNA: TGCGCCAGCAGCTTGGCAGCGGGAGGTGTCGGGGAGCTGTTTTTT. It yields the protein CASSLAAGGVGELFF.

The V and J genes are TRBV12-5 and TRBJ2-7; 11 bases map to TRBD1. Trimming removed 4 bases from V and 4 bases from J; junction bases left unmatched: 6. Germline V gene data show CDR1 as LGHNT and CDR2 as FRNRAP. The CDR3 is 15 residues long. This CDR3 reads CASGWRTGGAYEQYF. CDR3 bases: TGTGCTAGTGGTTGGAGGACAGGGGGCGCATACGAGCAGTACTTC.

This rearrangement joins TRBV20-1 to TRBJ1-4; D may be TRBD1 (5 bases). This CDR3 region has 15 residues. Trimming stripped 4 bases from V and 7 bases from J, with 19 bases between. Germline CDR1 and CDR2: DFQATT and SNEGSKA (reference sequence). CDR3 sequence reads: CSAKTSPAGGEKLFF. The CDR3 DNA follows: TGCAGTGCTAAGACATCCCCGGCCGGGGGTGAAAAACTGTTTTTT.

The rearrangement joins TRBV4-1 to TRBJ2-3; the D gene is possibly TRBD2 (5 bases). V was clipped by 1 base and J by 8 bases, with 25 bases between them. Germline V gene sequence: CDR1 MGHRA, CDR2 YSYEKL. The CDR3 runs 18 residues. The chain's CDR3 is CASSQAPSTTTQAGTQYF. As DNA, the CDR3 is TGCGCCAGCAGCCAAGCTCCATCGACTACTACTCAAGCCGGTACGCAGTATTTT.

V and J are TRBV12-3 or TRBV12-4 and TRBJ1-2; unclear D gene. CDR3 length: 15 amino acids. Trimming took off 1 base at V and 0 bases at J, with 9 bases between the two ends. For the CDR3, the DNA is TGTGCCAGCAGTTTAGAGTCCCAAGCTAACTATGGCTACACCTTC. It codes for CASSLESQANYGYTF.

This clonotype was recorded many times. The chain is built from TRBV12-5 and TRBJ2-3; D is possibly TRBD2 (7 bases). The CDR3 consists of 17 residues. Germline V gives CDR1 LGHNT, CDR2 FRNRAP. Trimming left V 5 bases short and J 6 bases short, with 24 bases between. This CDR3 reads CASGPDWGGDTKDTQYF. The DNA of the CDR3 is TGTGCTAGTGGTCCCGACTGGGGGGGCGATACTAAGGATACGCAGTATTTT.

This clonotype was seen ten or more times. The J gene is TRBJ2-5, the V gene TRBV6-1; 7 bases are shared with TRBD2. The CDR3 extends over 15 amino acids. From germline, CDR1 is MNHNS and CDR2 SASEGT. Trimming at V came to 6 bases and at J to 5 bases, leaving 12 bases not matched to a gene. The CDR3 here is CASSKEGRVGETQYF. The CDR3 DNA follows: TGTGCCAGCAGCAAGGAGGGGAGGGTTGGGGAGACCCAGTACTTC.

Ten or more counts support this clonotype. The chain employs TRBV13 and TRBJ1-4; D is perhaps TRBD1 (6 bases). This CDR3 comprises 14 residues. The germline CDR1 and CDR2 sequences are PRHDT and FYEKMQ (reference sequence). The V and J ends lost 5 bases and 6 bases respectively, with 13 bases between them. The CDR3 region is CASSKWGADEKLFF. DNA of the CDR3: TGTGCCAGCAGCAAGTGGGGGGCGGATGAAAAACTGTTTTTT.

J is TRBJ1-1 and V is TRBV20-1; D is undetermined. Germline V gene sequence: CDR1 DFQATT, CDR2 SNEGSKA (reference sequence). V was pared by 1 base and J by 4 bases, with 16 bases between. The length of the CDR3 is 15 residues. CDR3 region: CSARARAQEFTEAFF. In DNA, the CDR3 is TGCAGTGCTAGAGCGAGGGCCCAGGAGTTCACTGAAGCTTTCTTT.

This clonotype was counted between two and nine times. It may be a read error: a sequence one base away is much more abundant. This chain uses TRBV2 with TRBJ2-3, with a weak D call TRBD2 (6 bases). This CDR3 spans 15 amino acids. Germline assignment: CDR1 SNHLY and CDR2 FYNNEI. The CDR3 region is CAGSELRDGTDTQYF. DNA for the CDR3: TGTGCCGGCAGTGAATTGCGGGACGGCACAGATACGCAGTATTTT.

This clonotype was seen at least ten times. V usage is TRBV6-1 and J usage is TRBJ2-7; 11 bases map to TRBD1. Trimming at V came to 5 bases and at J to 3 bases, leaving 6 bases not matched to a gene. This CDR3 is 15 amino acids long. Looked up from germline, CDR1 is MNHNS and CDR2 is SASEGT. CDR3 in amino acids: CASSRGGTGGYEQYF. The CDR3 nucleotides read TGTGCCAGCAGTAGGGGGGGGACAGGGGGCTACGAGCAGTACTTC.

The CDR3 region is CASSKRTGENTGELFF. The CDR3 DNA reads TGTGCCAGCAGCAAGCGGACAGGGGAAAACACCGGGGAGCTGTTTTTT. The chain recombines TRBV7-9 with TRBJ2-2; 9 positions agree with TRBD1. V trimming: 5 bases; J trimming: 2 bases; junction bases outside the gene matches: 6. Looked up from germline, CDR1 is SEHNR and CDR2 is FQNEAQ (reference sequence). CDR3 size: 16 residues.

A note on this clonotype: One end of the junction is discordant with germline, which a read error may explain. The rearrangement links TRBV3-1 to TRBJ2-5, with 7 bases that match TRBD1. The CDR3 runs to 14 residues. Per germline, CDR1 LGHDT and CDR2 YNNKEL (reference sequence). CDR3 sequence reads: CVSSQGQDEETQYF. In DNA, the CDR3 is TGTGTCAGCAGCCAAGGACAGGACGAAGAGACCCAGTACTTC.

This clonotype has only a few counts. CDR3 in amino acids: CASSPTMGQETQYF. The CDR3 DNA sequence: TGTGCCAGCAGTCCCACCATGGGCCAAGAGACCCAGTACTTC. The genes are TRBV28 and TRBJ2-5; D is uncertain. The CDR3 consists of 14 residues. Germline loops: CDR1 MDHEN, CDR2 SYDVKM. Between the trimmed V and J ends, which lost 5 bases and 1 base, there was a span of 11 bases.

The V gene is TRBV6-1, the J gene TRBJ1-2; D unresolved. The V gene's germline CDR1 is MNHNS and CDR2 SASEGT. The CDR3 loop spans 17 amino acids. V was cut by 7 bases and J by 3 bases, with 24 bases left in between. The CDR3 loop is CASKMRKSTRPYYGYTF. DNA of the CDR3: TGTGCCAGCAAAATGCGGAAATCGACACGACCTTACTATGGCTACACCTTC.

The CDR3 reads CASSSWDTDTGELFF. The CDR3 DNA reads TGTGCCAGCTCCTCCTGGGACACAGACACCGGGGAGCTGTTTTTT. This chain joins TRBV18 and TRBJ2-2; D possibly corresponds to TRBD1 (6 bases). Germline CDR1 is KGHSH and CDR2 is LQKENI. This CDR3 is 15 amino acids long. The germline V and J ends were trimmed by 6 bases and 3 bases, with 14 bases remaining between them.

This clonotype has a count of ten or more. The chain has TRBV5-6 and TRBJ2-3; 13 bases align to TRBD2. The germline gives CDR1 SGHDT, CDR2 YYEEEE. CDR3 length: 17 residues. Trimming removed 5 bases from V and 4 bases from J; junction bases left unmatched: 10. The CDR3 protein is CASSAMRTSGSADTQYF. The CDR3 nucleotides read TGTGCCAGCAGTGCTATGAGGACTAGCGGGAGTGCAGATACGCAGTATTTT.

This clonotype was seen only once. This chain links TRBV29-1 with TRBJ1-3, with 7 bases aligning to TRBD1. The CDR3 consists of 12 residues. Unmatched junction bases numbered 2, after V lost 6 bases and J lost 3 bases. CDR1 is SQVTM, CDR2 ANQGSEA, per germline. CDR3 bases: TGCAGCGTAGGGACAGATGGAAACACCATATATTTT. As protein: CSVGTDGNTIYF.